This entry describes one T cell receptor beta chain. Its antigen is not known. For each CDR3 protein, TCRdb gives one entry from its re-call of the 5' RACE reads, without DNA. This sample's table reports 210,000 or so distinct CDR3 sequences. The data belong to a study of monozygotic twins with inflammatory bowel disease. General observations from the study: There was no way to distinguish the different T cell subtypes. Patient-to-patient differences in immunosuppressive treatment may have added variability to the repertoires. Ultimately, a single strong signal or clonotype associated with IBD was not supported. Twins with IBD were found to have lower TCRbeta diversity (inverse Simpson) than healthy co-twins.

Germline assignment: CDR1 MDHEN and CDR2 SYDVKM. This CDR3 comprises 13 residues. The material sequenced was blood. This chain joins TRBV28 and TRBJ2-7; lacking DNA, the TRBD1 call made by TCRdb goes unchecked. This clonotype originated in a human donor with ulcerative colitis or Crohn's disease, or a healthy co-twin of an affected twin (not recorded which). CDR3: CASKGPEAYEQYF.